These 31 T cell receptor beta chains were sequenced from one sample in a study of control samples from healthy donors and cancer patients. Generated by immunoSEQ multiplex PCR, the TCRdb table keeps only in-frame clones and is missing some. The repertoire holds about 120,000 clones, 92% seen once, with around 0.52% in the top ten. Sample: PBMCs. All receptors come from a man of 80 years or more with head and neck cancer.

The gene calls are TRBV2 and TRBJ2-1; a possible D gene is TRBD2 (6 bases). The CDR3 has 16 amino acids. V was trimmed by 4 bases and J by 4 bases, leaving 17 bases between them. The germline gives CDR1 SNHLY, CDR2 FYNNEI. CDR3 DNA: TGTGCCAGCAGTGGGCTAGCGAGATTGGGGTACAATGAGCAGTTCTTC. Translation: CASSGLARLGYNEQFF.

The V and J genes are TRBV10-1 and TRBJ2-7; TRBD2 matches at 7 bases. The CDR3 totals 16 residues. The germline CDR1 and CDR2 sequences are WNHNN and SYGVQD (reference sequence). V shed 2 bases, J shed 0 bases, and the junction held 7 bases outside the gene matches. The CDR3 nucleotides are TGCGCCAGCAGTGAGAGCGGGACCTATAGCTCCTACGAGCAGTACTTC. Translating gives CASSESGTYSSYEQYF.

The chain couples TRBV18 to TRBJ2-7; TRBD1 aligns across 10 bases. Germline V CDR1 and CDR2: KGHSH, LQKENI. Trimming at V came to 6 bases and at J to 2 bases, leaving 4 bases not matched to a gene. The CDR3 has 14 residues. CDR3 in amino acids: CASSPGQGTYEQYF. The CDR3 nucleotides are TGTGCCAGCTCCCCGGGACAGGGGACCTACGAGCAGTACTTC.

The chain uses TRBV25-1 and TRBJ1-1; unclear D gene. CDR1 is MGHDK, CDR2 SYGVNS, per germline. CDR3 length: 13 residues. Trimming took 2 bases from V and 7 from J, leaving 11 bases between them. Here the CDR3 DNA reads TGTGCCAGCAGTGAAGGAGGGCTTGATGAAGCTTTCTTT. As protein: CASSEGGLDEAFF.

The V call is TRBV4-1, the J call TRBJ2-3, with 11 bases lining up with TRBD2. The germline CDR1 and CDR2 sequences are MGHRA and YSYEKL. The CDR3 extends over 17 amino acids. J was trimmed by 0 bases and V by 1 base; bases with no gene match: 3. CDR3 protein: CASSQAGTSGSTDTQYF. The CDR3, as DNA: TGCGCCAGCAGCCAAGCCGGGACTAGCGGTAGCACAGATACGCAGTATTTT.

The chain carries TRBV5-1 and TRBJ2-7; tentatively, D is TRBD2 (5 bases). There are 17 residues in the CDR3. From germline, CDR1 is SGHRS and CDR2 YFSETQ. The ends were cut back, 0 bases at V and 2 bases at J, with 18 bases in the middle. The CDR3 nucleotides read TGCGCCAGCAGCTTGGGATCGGCAGGAGGTGCCACCTACGAGCAGTACTTC. It specifies CASSLGSAGGATYEQYF.

CDR3 in DNA: TGTGCCAGCAGCTTTAGACTAGCGGGGCTATACAATGAGCAGTTCTTC. Protein: CASSFRLAGLYNEQFF. The chain uses TRBV11-2 and TRBJ2-1, with 11 bases aligning to TRBD2. V dropped 3 bases and J dropped 4; count of bases not matched to a gene: 5. This CDR3 contains 16 residues. In germline, CDR1 is SGHAT, CDR2 FQNNGV.

V and J are TRBV10-2 and TRBJ2-1, with D maybe TRBD2 (6 bases). CDR1 and CDR2 (germline): WSHSY, SAAADI. Trimming left V 7 bases short and J 5 bases short, with 12 bases between. This CDR3 region has 13 residues. CDR3 coding DNA: TGCGCCAGCACCGGAGGGGTGGACAATGAGCAGTTCTTC. Protein product: CASTGGVDNEQFF.

The chain uses TRBV9 and TRBJ2-5, with D tentatively TRBD1 or TRBD2 (5 bases each). Trimming left V 0 bases short and J 1 base short, with 10 bases between. This CDR3 has 15 residues. Germline V gene lookup returns CDR1 SGDLS and CDR2 YYNGEE. The CDR3 DNA reads as TGTGCCAGCAGCGTAGACTGGGGGACCCAAGAGACCCAGTACTTC. The encoded protein is CASSVDWGTQETQYF.

The V call is TRBV5-4, the J call TRBJ1-5; D uncertain. Germline CDR1 SGHNT, CDR2 YYREEE (reference sequence). V dropped 4 bases and J dropped 6 bases, with 11 bases sitting between them. The CDR3 runs to 13 residues. The DNA of the CDR3 is TGTGCCAGCAGCCGCGGGGAGGGTCAGCCCCAGCATTTT. This sequence encodes CASSRGEGQPQHF. Full variable domain (missing parts from reference TRBV5-4 and TRBJ1-5): ETGVTQSPTHLIKTRGQQVTLRCSSQSGHNTVSWYQQALGQGPQFIFQYYREEENGRGNFPPRFSGLQFPNYSSELNVNALELDDSALYLCASSRGEGQPQHFGDGTRLSIL.

J is TRBJ2-2 and V is TRBV10-1, with D maybe TRBD1 (6 bases). Germline assignment: CDR1 WNHNN and CDR2 SYGVQD (reference sequence). The CDR3 runs to 15 residues. V was clipped by 5 bases and J by 1 base, with 11 bases between them. The CDR3 DNA reads TGCGCCAGCAGTCCTCCGGGACAGAACACCGGGGAGCTGTTTTTT. This sequence encodes CASSPPGQNTGELFF.

This sequence joins TRBV5-6 and TRBJ1-2, with 11 bases lining up with TRBD1. Germline-derived CDR1 and CDR2 are SGHDT and YYEEEE. V shed 4 bases, J shed 5 bases, and the junction held 7 bases outside the gene matches. The CDR3 extends over 15 amino acids. The CDR3 protein is CASSPGTGGIYGYTF. In nucleotides, the CDR3 is TGTGCCAGCAGCCCTGGGACAGGGGGGATTTATGGCTACACCTTC.

The chain links TRBV12-3 or TRBV12-4 to TRBJ1-2; no reliable D call. The CDR3 extends over 11 amino acids. With 1 base removed from V and 10 bases from J, the gap between germline ends came to 7 bases. CDR3 sequence reads: CASSLGHVYTF. CDR3 DNA: TGTGCCAGCAGTTTAGGCCACGTCTACACCTTC.

This sequence joins TRBV6-5 and TRBJ1-5, with D unresolved. Between the trimmed V and J ends, which lost 7 bases and 3 bases, there was a span of 7 bases. Germline-derived CDR1 and CDR2 are MNHEY and SVGAGI. This CDR3 region has 12 residues. CDR3 in DNA: TGTGCCAGCAAGGCGTACAATCAGCCCCAGCATTTT. The encoded protein is CASKAYNQPQHF.

This sequence joins TRBV11-3 and TRBJ1-3; D may be TRBD1 (6 bases). This CDR3 contains 16 residues. The germline CDR1 and CDR2 sequences are SGHNT and YENEEA. The V gene lost 4 bases and the J gene lost 0 bases, with 13 bases spanning the gap. The CDR3 spells CASSSKGGISGNTIYF. For the CDR3, the DNA is TGTGCCAGCAGCTCTAAGGGGGGGATCTCTGGAAACACCATATATTTT. Full variable domain (outside the CDR3, taken from reference TRBV11-3 and TRBJ1-3): EAGVVQSPRYKIIEKKQPVAFWCNPISGHNTLYWYLQNLGQGPELLIRYENEEAVDDSQLPKDRFSAERLKGVDSTLKIQPAELGDSAVYLCASSSKGGISGNTIYFGEGSWLTVV.

The V call is TRBV5-8, the J call TRBJ2-3; tentatively, D is TRBD1 (6 bases). CDR1 is SGHTS and CDR2 is YDEGEE in the germline V gene. V lost 4 bases and J 0 bases, leaving 15 bases between the germline ends. The CDR3 covers 16 residues. CDR3 region: CASSPGTLLSTDTQYF. The CDR3 DNA is TGTGCCAGCAGCCCTGGGACACTTTTAAGCACAGATACGCAGTATTTT.

This clone occurred once. V gene TRBV11-3 combines with J gene TRBJ2-1; D is perhaps TRBD2 (7 bases). Germline V lookup: CDR1 SGHNT, CDR2 YENEEA. V was cut by 5 bases and J by 8 bases, with 13 bases left in between. This CDR3 spans 13 amino acids. In DNA form, the CDR3 reads TGTGCCAGCAGCCGGGGGGCATGGGATGAGCAGTTCTTC. Translating gives CASSRGAWDEQFF.

The gene calls are TRBV6-2 or TRBV6-3 and TRBJ1-6; the D is unclear. The germline CDR1 and CDR2 sequences are MNHEY and SVGEGT. CDR3 size: 19 residues. V was cut by 0 bases and J by 2 bases, with 17 bases left in between. The CDR3 bases are TGTGCCAGCAGTTACTCGAGGCGGTTTGGAATTACCTATAATTCACCCCTCCACTTT. It encodes CASSYSRRFGITYNSPLHF.

Note on this clone: The same CDR3 is also encoded by other DNA sequences in this sample. CDR3 DNA sequence: TGTGCCATCAGTGAGTCGAGAGGCGGCTACACCTTC. Its protein product is CAISESRGGYTF. The chain links TRBV10-3 to TRBJ1-2; D call uncertain. Germline loops: CDR1 ENHRY, CDR2 SYGVKD. The V end lost 0 bases, the J end lost 8 bases, and 7 bases lay between the germline ends. This CDR3 has 12 residues.

The V gene is TRBV30, the J gene TRBJ2-3; TRBD2 is a possible D gene (6 bases). This CDR3 has 12 amino acids. Between the trimmed V and J ends, which lost 4 bases and 6 bases, there was a span of 11 bases. Germline-derived CDR1 and CDR2 are GTSNPN and SVGIG (reference sequence). The CDR3 DNA reads as TGTGCCTGGACTGGGGGGAGCGATACGCAGTATTTT. Its protein product is CAWTGGSDTQYF.

CDR3 loop: CASSPRTSGRGGAEQFF. CDR3 DNA sequence: TGTGCCAGTAGTCCAAGGACTAGCGGGAGGGGGGGCGCTGAGCAGTTCTTC. This chain uses TRBV19 with TRBJ2-1, with TRBD2 matching 15 bases. J was trimmed by 9 bases and V by 5 bases; bases with no gene match: 11. The germline CDR1 and CDR2 sequences are LNHDA and SQIVND (reference sequence). This CDR3 is 17 amino acids long.

This clone showed up just once. The chain's CDR3 is CASWGALTDTQYF. For the CDR3, the DNA is TGTGCCAGCTGGGGGGCCCTCACAGATACGCAGTATTTT. The rearrangement links TRBV2 to TRBJ2-3; tentatively, D is TRBD1 or TRBD2 (6 bases each). The germline gives CDR1 SNHLY, CDR2 FYNNEI. V shed 8 bases and J shed 2 bases, with 11 bases lying between them. The CDR3 runs 13 residues.

As for this clone: The same CDR3 also results from other DNA sequences found in this sample. The rearrangement links TRBV18 to TRBJ2-3; possible D gene TRBD1, 6 bases. Trimming shortened V by 1 base and J by 0 bases, and 8 bases separated the two germline ends. Germline CDR1 reads KGHSH; CDR2 reads LQKENI. The CDR3 sequence is 15 residues long. CDR3 DNA: TGTGCCAGCTCACCACGGCAGGGGAGCACAGATACGCAGTATTTT. It translates to CASSPRQGSTDTQYF.

CDR3 region: CASSIQGANYGYTF. The CDR3 DNA reads as TGTGCCAGTAGTATCCAGGGGGCGAACTATGGCTACACCTTC. The chain joins TRBV19 to TRBJ1-2, with 8 bases fitting TRBD1. This CDR3 contains 14 residues. The V gene's germline CDR1 is LNHDA and CDR2 SQIVND (reference sequence). With V trimmed by 3 bases and J by 2 bases, 2 bases remained unmatched.

The gene calls are TRBV7-9 and TRBJ2-7; TRBD1 is a possible D gene (5 bases). V dropped 1 base and J dropped 6 bases, with 13 bases sitting between them. The germline V gene has CDR1 SEHNR and CDR2 FQNEAQ (reference sequence). The CDR3 sequence is 14 residues long. The CDR3 sequence: CASSLVAPGREQYF. The CDR3 DNA sequence: TGTGCCAGCAGCTTAGTGGCCCCAGGGCGCGAGCAGTACTTC.

The rearrangement links TRBV3-1 (or the pseudogene TRBV3-2) to TRBJ1-4; D unresolved. The CDR3 is 13 residues long. CDR1 is LGHDT and CDR2 is YNNKEL in the germline V gene (reference sequence). V lost 2 bases and J 8 bases, leaving 9 bases between the germline ends. As DNA, the CDR3 is TGTGCCAGCAGCCAAAACGCGGAGGAAAAACTGTTTTTT. This codes for CASSQNAEEKLFF.

About this clone itself: Other nucleotide sequences in the sample specify the same CDR3. The CDR3 bases are TGCGCCAGCAGCACCGGACAGTCCTACGAGCAGTACTTC. Residues: CASSTGQSYEQYF. The chain links TRBV5-1 to TRBJ2-7; D is possibly TRBD1 (6 bases). The CDR3 runs 13 residues. CDR1 is SGHRS and CDR2 is YFSETQ in the germline V gene. Trimming removed 4 bases at V and 1 base at J, with 9 bases between. Using reference TRBV5-1 and TRBJ2-7 for the parts outside the CDR3, the full variable domain is KAGVTQTPRYLIKTRGQQVTLSCSPISGHRSVSWYQQTPGQGLQFLFEYFSETQRNKGNFPGRFSGRQFSNSRSEMNVSTLELGDSALYLCASSTGQSYEQYFGPGTRLTVT.

The V call is TRBV3-1 (or the pseudogene TRBV3-2), the J call TRBJ1-2; 9 positions agree with TRBD1. The CDR3 runs 14 residues. The junction had 6 bases not matched to a gene; V was cut back by 4 bases and J by 6 bases. Per germline, CDR1 LGHDT and CDR2 YNNKEL (reference sequence). The DNA for the CDR3 is TGTGCCAGCAGCCGCCGGGACAGGGTGGATGGCTACACCTTC. It is translated as CASSRRDRVDGYTF.

This chain uses TRBV30 with TRBJ2-1; TRBD2 agrees at 8 bases. This CDR3 contains 18 residues. Trimming cost V 5 bases and J 2 bases; bases outside gene matches: 17. Germline-derived CDR1 and CDR2 are GTSNPN and SVGIG (reference sequence). CDR3 nucleotide sequence: TGTGCCTGGGGTCGGGAGGGGGAGGGTACTTCAACCTACAATGAGCAGTTCTTC. This encodes CAWGREGEGTSTYNEQFF.

This clone was counted a single time. The chain employs TRBV23-1 and TRBJ1-2; 11 bases are a match to TRBD1. TRBV23-1 is annotated as an ORF whose role is uncertain. The CDR3 spans 20 residues. Trimming removed 3 bases from V and 7 bases from J; junction bases left unmatched: 22. The CDR3 loop reads CASSHLRPNPRGTGGFGYTF. DNA of the CDR3: TGCGCCAGCAGTCACCTCCGACCAAATCCCCGCGGGACAGGGGGTTTTGGCTACACCTTC.

The V and J genes are TRBV10-3 and TRBJ1-1; D is uncertain. The CDR3 spans 15 residues. Germline CDR1 and CDR2: ENHRY and SYGVKD. V lost 1 base and J lost 1, with 10 bases in between. CDR3 residues: CAISELMGKNTEAFF. The CDR3, as DNA: TGTGCCATCAGTGAGTTGATGGGGAAGAACACTGAAGCTTTCTTT.